Sequencing of this TCR beta chain was carried out in a study of a mutant IDH1 vaccine in newly diagnosed glioma. Overall study context: Vaccine administration was initiated 4-6 weeks following radiotherapy alone, or with temozolomide cycles.

The assay was immunoSEQ multiplex PCR, and TCRdb's table has in-frame clones only and misses some. The table has approximately 50,000 clones, approximately 87% seen once. The V end lost 2 bases, the J end lost 7 bases, and 14 bases lay between the germline ends. CDR3 size: 15 residues. Germline V gene lookup returns CDR1 LNHNV and CDR2 YYDKDF (reference sequence). As to time point: week 23, last vaccination. Each vaccine dose was 300 ug of mutant IDH1 20-mer peptide, with topical imiquimod. With regard to this clone: As yet, its antigen is unknown.

This clonotype was sampled from a man aged 35-49 years with glioma. The specimen comprised PBMCs, sampled from a glioma patient whose treatment included an IDH1 peptide vaccine. The V gene is TRBV15, the J gene TRBJ2-2; D possibly matches TRBD1 or TRBD2 (5 bases each). Here the CDR3 DNA reads TGTGCCACCAGCAGACCGGGACGGAAATACGGGGAGCTGTTTTTT. Its translation is CATSRPGRKYGELFF.